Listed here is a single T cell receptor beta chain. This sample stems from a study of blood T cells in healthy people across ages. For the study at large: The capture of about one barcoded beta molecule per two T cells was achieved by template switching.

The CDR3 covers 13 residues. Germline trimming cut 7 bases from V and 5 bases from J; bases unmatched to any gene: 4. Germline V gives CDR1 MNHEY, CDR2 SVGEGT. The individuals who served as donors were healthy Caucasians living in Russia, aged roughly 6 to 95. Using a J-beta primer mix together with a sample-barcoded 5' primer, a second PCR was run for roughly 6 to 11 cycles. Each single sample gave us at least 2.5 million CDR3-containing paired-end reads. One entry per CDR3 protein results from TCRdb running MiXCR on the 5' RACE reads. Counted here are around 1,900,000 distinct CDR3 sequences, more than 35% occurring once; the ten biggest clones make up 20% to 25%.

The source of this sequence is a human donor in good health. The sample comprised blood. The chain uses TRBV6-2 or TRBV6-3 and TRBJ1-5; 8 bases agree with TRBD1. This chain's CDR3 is CASTGTGYQPQHF. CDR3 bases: TGTGCCAGCACTGGGACAGGATATCAGCCCCAGCATTTT.